The 31 T cell receptor beta chains in this list originate from one sample, sequenced in a study of blood T cells in healthy people across ages. Through a sample-barcoded 5' primer and a J-beta primer mix, a second PCR was run for roughly 6 to 12 cycles. In TCRdb, the 5' RACE reads were re-called with MiXCR into one record per CDR3 protein. The data show 500,000 to 650,000 distinct CDR3 sequences, 27% seen once. The sample was also reused in another study, on T cells of mothers and their children.

Sequencing input: blood. The source of these receptors is a boy between 2 and 10 years old in good health.

This chain uses TRBV19 with TRBJ2-5, with no clear D. Judging by the DNA end, TRBJ2-1 fits better; the J call may be wrong. Germline V gene data show CDR1 as LNHDA and CDR2 as SQIVND (reference sequence). The CDR3 loop spans 11 amino acids. CDR3 sequence (DNA): TGTGCCAGTAGTATGGTCGGTGAGCAGTTCTTC. It specifies CASSMVGEQFF.

Concerning this clonotype itself: An end of the junction does not agree with germline; a read error may underlie this. The chain has TRBV7-2 and TRBJ1-1, with 8 bases matching TRBD1. Germline-derived CDR1 and CDR2 are SGHTA and FQGNSA. CDR3 length: 15 residues. As DNA, the CDR3 is TGTGCCAGCAGCCCGCGCTGGACAGGGCCCACTCAAGCTTTCTTT. It encodes CASSPRWTGPTQAFF.

V and J are TRBV20-1 and TRBJ2-1; 10 bases are shared with TRBD2. Trimming at V came to 6 bases and at J to 4 bases, leaving 6 bases not matched to a gene. This CDR3 is 14 amino acids long. CDR1 and CDR2 from the germline V gene are DFQATT and SNEGSKA (reference sequence). CDR3 protein: CSAKLTSGYNEQFF. CDR3 nucleotides: TGCAGTGCAAAACTGACTAGCGGGTACAATGAGCAGTTCTTC.

This chain uses TRBV5-1 with TRBJ2-3; 9 bases line up with TRBD1. V was clipped by 2 bases and J by 5 bases; unmatched bases: 9. This CDR3 has 16 amino acids. Germline CDR1 SGHRS, CDR2 YFSETQ. Here the CDR3 DNA reads TGCGCCAGCAGCTTTTTTCCGGGACAGGGAGAAGATACGCAGTATTTT. It yields the protein CASSFFPGQGEDTQYF.

This clonotype was picked up a small number of times. The rearrangement uses TRBV27 and TRBJ2-5; D may match TRBD1 or TRBD2 (5 bases each). The V end lost 3 bases, the J end lost 2 bases, and 22 bases lay between the germline ends. CDR3 length: 18 residues. Germline V gene data show CDR1 as MNHEY and CDR2 as SMNVEV (reference sequence). For the CDR3, the DNA is TGTGCCAGCAGTTTTCTCCGTGGGGGAAAGACGGCTCAAGAGACCCAGTACTTC. It encodes CASSFLRGGKTAQETQYF.

The gene calls are TRBV12-5 and TRBJ2-7; no clear D. Between the trimmed V and J ends, which lost 6 bases and 1 base, there was a span of 13 bases. This CDR3 has 14 residues. CDR1 is LGHNT, CDR2 FRNRAP, per germline. The CDR3 spells CASGDRGWSYEQYF. In nucleotides, the CDR3 is TGTGCTAGTGGGGACCGAGGATGGTCCTACGAGCAGTACTTC. Together with reference TRBV12-5 and TRBJ2-7, the CDR3 gives the full variable domain: DARVTQTPRHKVTEMGQEVTMRCQPILGHNTVFWYRQTMMQGLELLAYFRNRAPLDDSGMPKDRFSAEMPDATLATLKIQPSEPRDSAVYFCASGDRGWSYEQYFGPGTRLTVT.

This clonotype came up many times. The V and J genes are TRBV12-3 or TRBV12-4 and TRBJ1-1; 8 bases are a match to TRBD1. V lost 6 bases to trimming and J lost 4 bases; unmatched junction nucleotides: 4. The CDR3 length is 13 residues. The CDR3 coding sequence is TGTGCCAGCAGGTCTACAGGGGGCACTGAAGCTTTCTTT. It encodes CASRSTGGTEAFF.

The chain employs TRBV6-5 and TRBJ2-5; tentative D call: TRBD1 (5 bases). Near its end, the DNA agrees better with TRBJ2-7, so the J call may be wrong. This CDR3 contains 17 residues. Germline CDR1 MNHEY, CDR2 SVGAGI. As DNA, the CDR3 is TGTGCCAGCAGTTACTCGAGTAACAAGGGGTATCCCTACGAGCAGTACTTC. It yields the protein CASSYSSNKGYPYEQYF.

V usage is TRBV19 and J usage is TRBJ1-1; D gene ambiguous. Germline CDR1 and CDR2: LNHDA and SQIVND (reference sequence). V lost 6 bases and J lost 6, with 14 bases in between. The CDR3 consists of 13 residues. The CDR3 reads CASRPQEGPEAFF. DNA of the CDR3: TGTGCCAGTAGGCCCCAGGAAGGCCCTGAAGCTTTCTTT.

The gene calls are TRBV6-5 and TRBJ1-4, with 8 bases aligning to TRBD1. Germline-derived CDR1 and CDR2 are MNHEY and SVGAGI. The trim removed 5 bases at V and 8 bases at J, leaving 10 bases unmatched. This CDR3 region has 15 residues. CDR3 bases: TGTGCCAGCAGTCCCTGGACAGGGAGCGGGGAAAAACTGTTTTTT. It translates to CASSPWTGSGEKLFF.

The genes are TRBV6-1 and TRBJ1-5, with D tentatively TRBD1 (5 bases). CDR1 and CDR2 (germline): MNHNS, SASEGT. The CDR3 runs 13 residues. Trimming cost V 6 bases and J 4 bases, with 10 bases left between them. The DNA of the CDR3 is TGTGCCAGCAGACAGGTTCCTAATCAGCCCCAGCATTTT. As protein: CASRQVPNQPQHF.

The rearrangement uses TRBV20-1 and TRBJ2-1; TRBD2 aligns across 16 bases. With 3 bases clipped from V and 0 bases from J, the junction kept 2 bases outside the gene matches. This CDR3 is built from 17 residues. Germline V gene sequence: CDR1 DFQATT, CDR2 SNEGSKA (reference sequence). CDR3 in amino acids: CSARGLAGGSSYNEQFF. CDR3 nucleotides: TGCAGTGCTAGGGGACTAGCGGGGGGGAGCTCCTACAATGAGCAGTTCTTC.

The chain combines TRBV19 with TRBJ2-1, with TRBD2 identical over 10 bases. The germline gives CDR1 LNHDA, CDR2 SQIVND (reference sequence). The trim removed 2 bases at V and 2 bases at J, leaving 18 bases unmatched. This CDR3 spans 21 amino acids. The CDR3 DNA reads as TGTGCCAGTAGTATAAGGGGCTTACTAGCGGGAATTGCGTCTCCCTACAATGAGCAGTTCTTC. As protein: CASSIRGLLAGIASPYNEQFF.

The chain employs TRBV4-3 and TRBJ1-2; D call uncertain. This CDR3 is built from 14 residues. Germline lookup yields CDR1 LGHNA and CDR2 YSLEER. Trimming shortened V by 1 base and J by 8 bases, and 14 bases separated the two germline ends. Here the CDR3 reads CASSQVFLGGGYTF. CDR3 DNA: TGCGCCAGCAGCCAAGTCTTCCTCGGTGGGGGCTACACCTTC.

V and J are TRBV29-1 and TRBJ2-6; the D gene is possibly TRBD2 (5 bases). V lost 6 bases to trimming and J lost 2 bases, with 11 bases between them. This CDR3 has 14 residues. Per germline, CDR1 SQVTM and CDR2 ANQGSEA. The CDR3: CSVGVFPGANVLTF. CDR3 nucleotide sequence: TGCAGCGTGGGAGTTTTCCCTGGGGCCAACGTCCTGACTTTC.

The V gene is TRBV5-1, the J gene TRBJ1-2; a possible D gene is TRBD1 (6 bases). The germline gives CDR1 SGHRS, CDR2 YFSETQ. Trimming pared 0 bases from V and 6 bases from J, leaving 21 bases between. CDR3 length: 17 amino acids. The CDR3 DNA sequence: TGCGCCAGCAGCTTGGACCCAGGGGAAGGATTAAGCCATGGCTACACCTTC. This gives the protein CASSLDPGEGLSHGYTF.

The CDR3 protein is CASSYEPGQNYGYTF. CDR3 DNA: TGTGCCAGCAGTTACGAACCGGGACAGAACTATGGCTACACCTTC. The chain joins TRBV6-6 to TRBJ1-2; 7 bases are shared with TRBD1. This CDR3 comprises 15 residues. Per germline, CDR1 MNHNY and CDR2 SVGAGI (reference sequence). After removal of 2 bases from V and 2 bases from J, the junction contained 5 bases not matched to a gene.

There are a few counts of this clonotype. V gene TRBV6-5 combines with J gene TRBJ2-6; D unresolved. CDR1 is MNHEY and CDR2 is SVGAGI in the germline V gene. V was pared by 0 bases and J by 0 bases, with 3 bases between. This CDR3 spans 15 amino acids. The CDR3 region is CASSYSLSGANVLTF. DNA of the CDR3: TGTGCCAGCAGTTACTCTCTCTCTGGGGCCAACGTCCTGACTTTC.

The rearrangement joins TRBV12-3 or TRBV12-4 to TRBJ1-2, with D possibly being TRBD1 (5 bases). The V gene lost 8 bases and the J gene lost 4 bases, with 17 bases spanning the gap. The CDR3 sequence is 14 residues long. CDR3 sequence (DNA): TGTGCCAGCCACGGAGAGGGGTCGATCTATGGCTACACCTTC. Protein sequence: CASHGEGSIYGYTF.

V is TRBV27 and J is TRBJ2-1; 13 nucleotides match TRBD2. The germline V gene encodes CDR1 MNHEY and CDR2 SMNVEV (reference sequence). Trimming removed 6 bases from V and 0 bases from J; junction bases left unmatched: 5. The length of the CDR3 is 17 residues. The CDR3 spells CASRLTSGGHSYNEQFF. CDR3 nucleotides: TGTGCCAGCAGATTGACTAGCGGGGGGCACTCCTACAATGAGCAGTTCTTC.

Many counts were recorded for this clonotype. The chain uses TRBV10-3 and TRBJ1-1; D ambiguous. The CDR3 totals 10 residues. The germline gives CDR1 ENHRY, CDR2 SYGVKD. V lost 11 bases to trimming and J lost 1 base, with 5 bases between them. The CDR3 loop reads CASGNTEAFF. The CDR3 DNA is TGTGCCTCGGGGAACACTGAAGCTTTCTTT.

This sequence joins TRBV10-3 and TRBJ2-3, with TRBD2 as a possible D gene (5 bases). Germline V gene data show CDR1 as ENHRY and CDR2 as SYGVKD. V lost 6 bases, J lost 8 bases, and 12 bases lay in between. The CDR3 has 12 amino acids. Here the CDR3 DNA reads TGTGCCATCAGAGGCCCCCGGGGTACGCAGTATTTT. It translates to CAIRGPRGTQYF.

This clonotype was recorded a few times. The genes are TRBV13 and TRBJ1-5, with unresolved D. CDR3 length: 12 amino acids. Trimming removed 3 bases from V and 3 bases from J, with 3 bases in between. Germline V CDR1 and CDR2: PRHDT, FYEKMQ (reference sequence). Here the CDR3 reads CASSFLNQPQHF. In DNA, the CDR3 is TGTGCCAGCAGCTTTCTCAATCAGCCCCAGCATTTT.

The chain uses TRBV6-5 and TRBJ2-7; 7 bases map to TRBD2. In germline, CDR1 is MNHEY, CDR2 SVGAGI. Germline trimming cut 5 bases from V and 9 bases from J; bases unmatched to any gene: 13. CDR3 length: 14 amino acids. This CDR3 is CASSPFLRESRQYF. CDR3 DNA sequence: TGTGCCAGCAGTCCTTTTCTGCGGGAGTCGCGGCAGTACTTC.

V gene TRBV5-1 combines with J gene TRBJ1-1, with D maybe TRBD1 (6 bases). Germline CDR1 and CDR2: SGHRS and YFSETQ. The CDR3 runs 14 residues. V lost 0 bases, J lost 6 bases, and 12 bases lay in between. The CDR3, as DNA: TGCGCCAGCAGCTTGGGCGGGGGACACCCTGAAGCTTTCTTT. Its translation is CASSLGGGHPEAFF.

V is TRBV24-1 and J is TRBJ2-3; 7 bases match TRBD2. The germline V gene encodes CDR1 KGHDR and CDR2 SFDVKD. The length of the CDR3 is 15 residues. V shed 2 bases and J 2 bases; nucleotides not matched to a gene: 3. The CDR3 sequence is CATSDSGGLTDTQYF. CDR3 in DNA: TGTGCCACCAGTGATTCGGGGGGACTCACAGATACGCAGTATTTT.

The J gene is TRBJ1-4, the V gene TRBV12-3 or TRBV12-4, with a weak D call TRBD1 (5 bases). Trimming shortened V by 6 bases and J by 4 bases, and 12 bases separated the two germline ends. The CDR3 contains 14 residues. DNA of the CDR3: TGTGCCAGCAGCCGGGGACGGATTAATGAAAAACTGTTTTTT. This sequence encodes CASSRGRINEKLFF.

V usage is TRBV11-3 and J usage is TRBJ2-1, with 9 bases fitting TRBD1. With 4 bases clipped from V and 2 bases from J, the junction kept 9 bases outside the gene matches. In germline, CDR1 is SGHNT, CDR2 YENEEA. The CDR3 sequence is 17 residues long. The CDR3: CASSSPAGQGPYNEQFF. The CDR3 coding sequence is TGTGCCAGCAGCTCCCCCGCCGGACAGGGGCCCTACAATGAGCAGTTCTTC.

The chain employs TRBV6-5 and TRBJ2-4, with D maybe TRBD1 (5 bases). V was trimmed by 3 bases and J by 0 bases, leaving 12 bases between them. CDR3 size: 16 residues. Per germline, CDR1 MNHEY and CDR2 SVGAGI. The CDR3 reads CASSYRLGAAKNIQYF. DNA for the CDR3: TGTGCCAGCAGTTATCGTCTTGGGGCAGCCAAAAACATTCAGTACTTC.

The chain has TRBV3-1 and TRBJ2-2; 13 bases align to TRBD2. Germline V lookup: CDR1 LGHDT, CDR2 YNNKEL (reference sequence). V lost 4 bases and J lost 2; bases outside the gene matches: 7. This CDR3 spans 18 amino acids. The CDR3 loop reads CASSRQGTSGVNTGELFF. In nucleotides, the CDR3 is TGTGCCAGCAGCCGCCAAGGGACTAGCGGGGTTAACACCGGGGAGCTGTTTTTT.

This clonotype was detected only once. The chain uses TRBV12-3 or TRBV12-4 and TRBJ2-3; 10 positions match TRBD1. This CDR3 is built from 14 residues. With V trimmed by 8 bases and J by 3 bases, 5 bases remained unmatched. This chain's CDR3 is CASGRTGGTDTQYF. The CDR3 region has the DNA TGTGCCAGCGGCCGGACAGGGGGAACAGATACGCAGTATTTT.